These T cell receptor beta chains were read from a single sample in a study of blood T cells in healthy people across ages. TCRdb re-analysed the 5' RACE reads in MiXCR, keeping a single row per CDR3 protein. The sample lists 450,000 to 650,000 distinct CDR3 sequences, 24% occurring once. The same sample was also used in a study of T cells of mothers and their children.

The sample taken for sequencing was blood. The receptors derive from a boy younger than 18 in good health. CDR3s leave out the opening cysteine and the closing phenylalanine or tryptophan.

V: TRBV29-1
J: TRBJ1-3
CDR3: SVEVRQGRISGNTIY

V: TRBV25-1
J: TRBJ2-5
CDR3: ASPGTGNSETQY

V: TRBV10-3
J: TRBJ1-1
CDR3: AISLGYGAEAF

V: TRBV4-3
J: TRBJ1-4
CDR3: ASSQAARTGWSEKLF

V: TRBV5-1
J: TRBJ2-5
CDR3: ASSSRYGGTGQETQY

V: TRBV5-5
J: TRBJ1-2
CDR3: ASSRGQGMNYGYT

V: TRBV5-1
J: TRBJ2-1
CDR3: ASSLVGTISSYNEQF

V: TRBV28
J: TRBJ1-2
CDR3: ASSFAAGYGYT

V: TRBV7-2
J: TRBJ1-4
CDR3: ASSSVTNEKLF

V: TRBV2
J: TRBJ1-5
CDR3: ASSDRGMSNQPQH

V: TRBV25-1
J: TRBJ1-2
CDR3: ASSGSGGSNYGYT

V: TRBV7-9
J: TRBJ2-1
CDR3: ASSLTSGVEF

V: TRBV15
J: TRBJ2-3
CDR3: ATSRDLLTRLTDTQY

V: TRBV5-1
J: TRBJ1-6
CDR3: ASSSTGAEGSPLH

V: TRBV20-1
J: TRBJ2-7
CDR3: SARDKGRTYEQY

V: TRBV20-1
J: TRBJ2-3
CDR3: SARSGARRTDTQY

V: TRBV28
J: TRBJ1-4
CDR3: ASSFGPEGEGEKLF

V: TRBV4-1
J: TRBJ2-2
CDR3: ASSQVRTGSTGELF

V: TRBV3-1
J: TRBJ2-7
CDR3: ASSYGQGVYEQY

V: TRBV4-2
J: TRBJ2-3
CDR3: ASSQDQAVSTDTQY

V: TRBV11-3
J: TRBJ1-3
CDR3: ASSLDPWRSGNIIY

V: TRBV20-1
J: TRBJ2-7
CDR3: SARDLQGAFSCEQY

V: TRBV10-3
J: .
CDR3: AISAPRQGQKQF

V: TRBV12-3/TRBV12-4
J: TRBJ2-7
CDR3: ASSTTGWEQY

V: TRBV7-3
J: TRBJ2-5
CDR3: ASSKGSDETQY

V: TRBV20-1
J: TRBJ2-2
CDR3: SARDRVNTGELF

V: TRBV20-1
J: TRBJ2-2
CDR3: SARQTLTGELF

V: TRBV28
J: TRBJ2-7
CDR3: ASRISAGTYEQY

V: TRBV27
J: TRBJ1-2
CDR3: ASWGQEGYT

V: TRBV9
J: TRBJ2-3
CDR3: ASSPSGGGTQY

V: TRBV5-6
J: TRBJ2-1
CDR3: ASSSWNEQF

V: TRBV7-2
J: TRBJ2-3
CDR3: ASSLPGTSQY

V: TRBV5-5
J: TRBJ1-3
CDR3: ASSPLGQGEHTIY

V: TRBV9
J: TRBJ2-1
CDR3: ASSVEPQGSYNEQF

V: TRBV15
J: TRBJ2-3
CDR3: ATSRGSGTSGDERDTQY

V: TRBV7-9
J: .
CDR3: ASSPVAVIEQY

V: TRBV6-5
J: TRBJ2-7
CDR3: ASTMGQGVSEQY

V: TRBV4-2
J: TRBJ2-4
CDR3: ASSFGGKNIQY

V: TRBV6-1
J: TRBJ1-4
CDR3: ASIRDKTNEKLF

V: TRBV7-2
J: TRBJ1-6
CDR3: ASRSPGQGFSPLH

V: TRBV7-6
J: TRBJ2-5
CDR3: ASSLVQGRETQY

V: TRBV2
J: .
CDR3: ANLLGFEQF

V: TRBV19
J: TRBJ2-4
CDR3: ASTAGWGNIQY

V: TRBV24-1
J: TRBJ2-2
CDR3: ATGDFRGSGGRSTGELF

V: TRBV12-3/TRBV12-4
J: TRBJ2-3
CDR3: ASSRQPSTDTQY

V: TRBV7-9
J: TRBJ1-2
CDR3: ASSLRDSLAYGYT

V: TRBV20-1
J: TRBJ2-1
CDR3: SARDPGRESYNEQF